Given below is one TCR beta chain in context. The data stem from a study of blood T cells in healthy people across ages. At the level of the study: Through template switching, about one barcoded beta molecule was captured per two T cells, as measured in model experiments.

The authors ran a second PCR of roughly 6 to 12 cycles using a sample-barcoded 5' primer and a J-beta primer mix. Each cDNA molecule, via a template-switch adaptor with 12 random nucleotides, was tagged. TCRdb itself ran the 5' RACE reads through MiXCR, one entry per CDR3 protein. Seen here are about a million distinct CDR3 sequences, roughly 52% observed once, and the top ten hold about an eighth. Trimming removed 4 bases at V and 6 bases at J, with 17 bases between. The CDR3 has 15 residues. CDR1 is LGHDT and CDR2 is YNNKEL in the germline V gene (reference sequence). This clonotype originated in a man aged 30-40 years in good health. Sequencing was performed on blood. V is TRBV3-1 and J is TRBJ2-3, with D unresolved. As DNA, the CDR3 is TGTGCCAGCAGCCTAGGAGCCTTACCATCGGATACGCAGTATTTT. The encoded protein is CASSLGALPSDTQYF.